This T cell receptor (beta chain) was retrieved from a study of blood T cell repertoires in COVID-19. Germline assignment: CDR1 LGHNA and CDR2 YNFKEQ. V gave up 0 bases and J gave up 5 bases, with 11 bases separating them. CDR3 length: 15 residues. Generated by immunoSEQ multiplex PCR, the TCRdb table keeps only in-frame clones and is missing some. The sample consists of about 41,000 clones, 88% of them appearing once. This receptor was identified in a human donor in a cohort sampled during active COVID-19. The chain employs TRBV4-2 and TRBJ1-5; unclear D gene. Source material: peripheral blood. The CDR3 reads CASSQDVAPDQPQHF. CDR3 in DNA: TGTGCCAGCAGCCAAGATGTAGCTCCGGATCAGCCCCAGCATTTT.